This entry is about one T cell receptor beta chain. The antigen is unknown. The data were obtained in a study of shared clonotypes between healthy human individuals. Study-wide context: Plates per donor: three CD4 naive, three CD4 memory, two CD8 naive, one CD8 memory. Study-level results: Sharing across several donors was seen in around 5% of naive CD4 clonotypes. Sampling used blood alone; tissue repertoires probably differ.

There are 16 residues in the CDR3. Trimming cost V 0 bases and J 4 bases, with 15 bases left between them. CDR1 and CDR2 from the germline V gene are LNHDA and SQIVND (reference sequence). The authors ran the assay at deep level. The data were produced by immunoSEQ multiplex PCR, yet TCRdb's version contains in-frame clones alone and is incomplete. Of about 2.1 million clones listed, about 94% are singletons. CD45RO-negative, CCR7-selected cells formed the naive CD8 fraction, which excluded terminally differentiated effector memory CD45RA+ cells. The chain combines TRBV19 with TRBJ1-1; TRBD1 is a possible D gene (6 bases). The TCR sequence derives from a man younger than 35 in good health. Some clones in this sample may be carry-over from other donors' samples. Sequencing was performed on naive CD8+ T cells from PBMCs. CDR3 nucleotides: TGTGCCAGTAGTATAGATCGACAGGCCCCGACCACTGAAGCTTTCTTT. As protein: CASSIDRQAPTTEAFF.